This T cell receptor beta chain was documented in a study of T cell repertoires in aging, cancer and after chemotherapy. The template was genomic DNA from peripheral blood, not RNA. Per the germline V gene, CDR1 is DFQATT and CDR2 is SNEGSKA (reference sequence). Trimming stripped 0 bases from V and 2 bases from J, with 14 bases between. This CDR3 comprises 15 residues. Multiplex touch-down PCR with TRB-A/B primers amplified rearranged V-D-J TRB sequences. TCRdb called the multiplex PCR reads again in MiXCR, with one record for every CDR3 protein. The profile covers over 2,500 distinct CDR3 sequences, with approximately 38% appearing a single time and approximately 49% taken by the ten largest.

This TCR came from a human donor with a blood cancer. The sequencing input was blood. The V and J genes are TRBV20-1 and TRBJ2-7; possibly TRBD1 for D (5 bases). Here the CDR3 DNA reads TGCAGTGCTAGAGATCATGCAGGGATGACCTACGAGCAGTACTTC. Translating gives CSARDHAGMTYEQYF.